This is a list of T cell receptor beta chains from one sample in a study of T cells in localized non-small cell lung cancer. Data came from immunoSEQ multiplex PCR; TCRdb stores just in-frame clones and leaves some out. The sample lists roughly 2,700 clones; around a quarter were seen once. Source: normal lung tissue next to the tumor, taken before any cancer treatment. These receptors originate from a man aged 35-69 years with stage I lung adenocarcinoma. Both conserved end residues are part of each CDR3. A D gene is named only where the DNA matches it firmly. Some rows mark clone size as missing; the rest say once, few, many or name a class of expanded clone.

v_gene	abundance	d_gene	j_gene	CDR3aa	CDR3nt
TRBV2	once	.	TRBJ2-3	CASSEGTDTQYF	TGTGCCAGCAGCGAGGGAACAGATACGCAGTATTTT
TRBV11-3	.	.	TRBJ2-7	CASSLGAVTANYEQYF	TGTGCCAGCAGCTTAGGGGCGGTCACAGCTAACTACGAGCAGTACTTC
TRBV9	.	TRBD2	TRBJ2-3	CASSPTSVRTDTQYF	TGTGCCAGCAGTCCTACTAGCGTACGCACAGATACGCAGTATTTT
TRBV12-2	.	.	TRBJ2-5	CATGRSSGQETQYF	TGTGCCACCGGCCGGAGTAGCGGCCAAGAGACCCAGTACTTC
TRBV30	few	.	TRBJ1-3	CAWSVGLPGNTIYF	TGTGCCTGGAGTGTCGGGTTACCAGGAAACACCATATATTTT
TRBV9	.	TRBD2	TRBJ2-3	CASSEAGWDGADTQYF	TGTGCCAGCAGTGAAGCGGGGTGGGATGGGGCAGATACGCAGTATTTT
TRBV9	few	TRBD2	TRBJ2-5	CASSPRGGETQYF	TGTGCCAGCAGTCCCCGGGGGGGAGAGACCCAGTACTTC
TRBV11-3	large	.	TRBJ2-2	CASSLGVGDHGELFF	TGTGCCAGCAGCTTAGGTGTGGGGGATCACGGGGAGCTGTTTTTT
TRBV11-3	.	.	TRBJ2-1	CASSPEGGSSYNEQFF	TGTGCCAGCAGCCCTGAGGGTGGCAGCTCCTACAATGAGCAGTTCTTC
TRBV30	few	.	TRBJ1-2	CAWTSWESRGYTF	TGTGCCTGGACGAGTTGGGAGTCTAGAGGCTACACCTTC
TRBV6-8	few	.	TRBJ1-1	CASRAGYILNTEAFF	TGTGCCAGCAGAGCGGGGTACATTTTGAACACTGAAGCTTTCTTT
TRBV23-1	few	.	TRBJ1-3	CASGKGVAGNTIYF	TGCGCCAGCGGTAAAGGGGTTGCTGGAAACACCATATATTTT